One and the same sample provided the 30 T cell receptor beta chains below, sequenced in a study of T-cell memory formation after mild COVID-19. TCRdb itself ran the 5' RACE reads through MiXCR, one entry per CDR3 protein. The top ten clones hold about 2.2% of a sample with some 120,000 distinct CDR3 sequences, approximately 6.3% of them seen once. Sequencing was done on a sample of PBMCs or a T cell subset sorted from them (not recorded which). Receptors were obtained from an adult woman who had mild COVID-19 (a few samples of this study predate the infection). Cell type and time point are not known.

This clonotype was observed many times. The chain couples TRBV5-4 to TRBJ2-7; 9 positions agree with TRBD2. Germline V lookup: CDR1 SGHNT, CDR2 YYREEE (reference sequence). V shed 4 bases, J shed 0 bases, and the junction held 11 bases outside the gene matches. The CDR3 is 17 residues long. In DNA form, the CDR3 reads TGTGCCAGCAGCAACACACCCGGGACTAGCCTCTCCTACGAGCAGTACTTC. Protein sequence: CASSNTPGTSLSYEQYF.

This clonotype occurred many times. V gene TRBV6-5 combines with J gene TRBJ2-7; D ambiguous. CDR3 length equals 16 residues. Germline V gene data show CDR1 as MNHEY and CDR2 as SVGAGI. V shed 5 bases and J shed 1 base, with 18 bases lying between them. CDR3 coding DNA: TGTGCCAGCAGTCAAGGGCCCCCGGACCGGTCCTACGAGCAGTACTTC. It is translated as CASSQGPPDRSYEQYF.

The chain is built from TRBV24-1 and TRBJ2-7; 8 nucleotides agree with TRBD2. Germline V gene sequence: CDR1 KGHDR, CDR2 SFDVKD. V shed 4 bases, J shed 4 bases, and the junction held 14 bases outside the gene matches. The CDR3 is 17 residues long. The CDR3 coding sequence is TGTGCCACCAGTGAATCGACGGGAGGGCCAAGGGGATACGAGCAGTACTTC. Translated, it gives CATSESTGGPRGYEQYF.

This clonotype was seen a few times. The rearrangement links TRBV5-1 to TRBJ2-7; 7 bases fit TRBD1. CDR1 is SGHRS and CDR2 is YFSETQ in the germline V gene. The CDR3 has 14 amino acids. V was pared by 4 bases and J by 3 bases, with 7 bases of the junction left unmatched. CDR3 loop: CASSVQGDSYEQYF. CDR3 bases: TGCGCCAGCAGCGTGCAAGGGGACAGCTACGAGCAGTACTTC.

In this sample, this clonotype turned up many times. V and J are TRBV5-1 and TRBJ2-5; 12 bases map to TRBD2. CDR3 size: 17 residues. Trimming removed 4 bases from V and 5 bases from J; junction bases left unmatched: 12. Germline CDR1 reads SGHRS; CDR2 reads YFSETQ. The CDR3, as DNA: TGCGCCAGCAGCCCGCTCTCTAGCGGGAGGGCCGGGGAGACCCAGTACTTC. It translates to CASSPLSSGRAGETQYF.

This clonotype was seen at least ten times. CDR3 in amino acids: CSARGDMNTEAFF. The CDR3 DNA sequence: TGCAGTGCTAGAGGGGACATGAACACTGAAGCTTTCTTT. The rearrangement links TRBV20-1 to TRBJ1-1, with D perhaps matching TRBD1 (6 bases). Trimming shortened V by 1 base and J by 0 bases, and 6 bases separated the two germline ends. The CDR3 is 13 amino acids. The V gene's germline CDR1 is DFQATT and CDR2 SNEGSKA (reference sequence).

This clonotype was recorded a few times. V usage is TRBV5-6 and J usage is TRBJ2-1, with 8 bases aligning to TRBD2. The CDR3 covers 15 residues. Germline assignment: CDR1 SGHDT and CDR2 YYEEEE. With V trimmed by 2 bases and J by 10 bases, 11 bases remained unmatched. Written as DNA, the CDR3 is TGTGCCAGCAGCTTACCTAGCGGGCGGTCGTGGGAGCAGTTCTTC. Translated: CASSLPSGRSWEQFF. Looking up the rest from reference TRBV5-6 and TRBJ2-1 gives the full variable domain: DAGVTQSPTHLIKTRGQQVTLRCSPKSGHDTVSWYQQALGQGPQFIFQYYEEEERQRGNFPDRFSGHQFPNYSSELNVNALLLGDSALYLCASSLPSGRSWEQFFGPGTRLTVL.

In this sample, this clonotype turned up a few times. This chain joins TRBV4-1 and TRBJ2-3; no definite D call. V was pared by 0 bases and J by 0 bases, with 13 bases between. CDR1 is MGHRA, CDR2 YSYEKL, per germline. This CDR3 is built from 17 residues. The CDR3 sequence: CASSQDRGGTSTDTQYF. The DNA of the CDR3 is TGCGCCAGCAGCCAAGATCGCGGTGGTACAAGCACAGATACGCAGTATTTT.

This clonotype was seen ten or more times. The chain carries TRBV7-9 and TRBJ2-7; 8 bases map to TRBD2. V gave up 1 base and J gave up 0 bases; unmatched junction bases: 8. The CDR3 consists of 17 residues. Germline V lookup: CDR1 SEHNR, CDR2 FQNEAQ (reference sequence). The CDR3 is CASSLETSGDSSYEQYF. DNA for the CDR3: TGTGCCAGCAGCTTAGAAACTAGCGGCGATAGCTCCTACGAGCAGTACTTC.

This clonotype was observed a handful of times. The DNA for the CDR3 is TGCGCCAGCAGCCAATTCTGGATAATGAACACTGAAGCTTTCTTT. It is translated as CASSQFWIMNTEAFF. The V gene is TRBV4-1, the J gene TRBJ1-1; no firm D call. The CDR3 spans 15 residues. V dropped 2 bases and J dropped 0 bases, with 10 bases sitting between them. Germline CDR1 is MGHRA and CDR2 is YSYEKL.

J is TRBJ2-1 and V is TRBV15, with 8 bases identical to TRBD2. The CDR3 is made up of 14 amino acids. The trim removed 2 bases at V and 8 bases at J, leaving 5 bases unmatched. Germline values: CDR1 LNHNV, CDR2 YYDKDF (reference sequence). CDR3 DNA: TGTGCCACCAGCAGAACCGGGACTAGATATGAGCAGTTCTTC. Amino acid sequence: CATSRTGTRYEQFF.

The rearrangement links TRBV5-6 to TRBJ2-5; TRBD2 matches 9 bases. The CDR3 has 17 residues. Germline V gene sequence: CDR1 SGHDT, CDR2 YYEEEE. Trimming cost V 4 bases and J 5 bases; bases outside gene matches: 15. DNA of the CDR3: TGTGCCAGCAGCCCCATCTCGGCGGGAGGGTGGTTTGAGACCCAGTACTTC. Protein product: CASSPISAGGWFETQYF.

There are a few counts of this clonotype. The V gene is TRBV5-1, the J gene TRBJ2-1; D may match TRBD1 or TRBD2 (6 bases each). CDR1 is SGHRS and CDR2 is YFSETQ in the germline V gene. The CDR3 has 19 residues. V gave up 4 bases and J gave up 2 bases, with 25 bases separating them. CDR3 protein: CASSLPLEQGGAAYNEQFF. For the CDR3, the DNA is TGCGCCAGCAGCCTTCCGCTCGAACAGGGAGGTGCCGCCTACAATGAGCAGTTCTTC.

This clonotype was counted many times. This sequence joins TRBV20-1 and TRBJ1-2, with unresolved D. V was cut by 3 bases and J by 7 bases, with 9 bases left in between. Germline V gene lookup returns CDR1 DFQATT and CDR2 SNEGSKA (reference sequence). The CDR3 sequence is 11 residues long. CDR3 protein: CSARSRSGYTF. The CDR3 nucleotides are TGCAGTGCTAGGAGCAGGAGTGGCTACACCTTC.

V and J are TRBV9 and TRBJ2-1, with D perhaps TRBD1 (5 bases). CDR1 SGDLS and CDR2 YYNGEE come from the germline V gene. The V end was cut by 0 bases, the J end by 0 bases, with 10 bases between. The CDR3 is 16 residues long. In nucleotides, the CDR3 is TGTGCCAGCAGCGTAGGACAGTTCTACTCCTACAATGAGCAGTTCTTC. Amino acid sequence: CASSVGQFYSYNEQFF.

This clonotype was counted only a few times. The V call is TRBV5-1, the J call TRBJ1-3; possibly TRBD1 for D (5 bases). Trimming cost V 0 bases and J 1 base, with 20 bases left between them. The CDR3 is made up of 19 amino acids. Per the germline V gene, CDR1 is SGHRS and CDR2 is YFSETQ. The chain's CDR3 is CASSLVPWGQVPSGNTIYF. The DNA for the CDR3 is TGCGCCAGCAGCTTGGTTCCCTGGGGCCAGGTTCCTTCTGGAAACACCATATATTTT.

The V and J genes are TRBV12-5 and TRBJ2-3; 10 bases align to TRBD2. There are 15 residues in the CDR3. Trimming removed 7 bases from V and 0 bases from J; junction bases left unmatched: 4. The V gene's germline CDR1 is LGHNT and CDR2 FRNRAP. The CDR3, as DNA: TGTGCTAGTGCGTCTAGCGGGGGAAGCACAGATACGCAGTATTTT. Translation: CASASSGGSTDTQYF.

This clonotype was seen a few times. The chain is built from TRBV3-1 and TRBJ1-6; TRBD1 matches at 7 bases. CDR1 LGHDT and CDR2 YNNKEL come from the germline V gene (reference sequence). This CDR3 contains 17 residues. J lost 7 bases, V lost 1 base, and 10 bases had no gene match. The CDR3 DNA is TGTGCCAGCAGCCAAGGGGCTCCGGGACAGCCAAATTCACCCCTCCACTTT. Translating gives CASSQGAPGQPNSPLHF.

The V and J genes are TRBV5-1 and TRBJ2-1; 12 bases are shared with TRBD2. The CDR3 has 17 amino acids. After removal of 3 bases from V and 9 bases from J, the junction contained 13 bases not matched to a gene. Per germline, CDR1 SGHRS and CDR2 YFSETQ. The CDR3: CASSSQVLAGGTREQFF. The DNA for the CDR3 is TGCGCCAGCAGCTCCCAAGTCCTAGCGGGAGGGACACGTGAGCAGTTCTTC.

Ten or more counts support this clonotype. The chain is built from TRBV12-3 or TRBV12-4 and TRBJ2-2; D remains ambiguous. This CDR3 is built from 13 residues. With 5 bases removed from V and 6 bases from J, the gap between germline ends came to 10 bases. The CDR3: CASSPGPPGELFF. CDR3 in DNA: TGTGCCAGCAGTCCCGGACCGCCCGGGGAGCTGTTTTTT.

Worth noting for this clonotype: A single base separates this from a much larger clone, so it may be a read error. This chain connects TRBV5-1 to TRBJ2-5; D might be TRBD1 (6 bases). This CDR3 has 15 residues. Germline values: CDR1 SGHRS, CDR2 YFSETQ. CDR3 DNA sequence: TGCGCCCGCAGCTCCATGGGGGCAGTCCAAGAGACCCAGTACTTC. Amino acid sequence: CARSSMGAVQETQYF.

This clonotype came up many times. The CDR3 reads CASSPGGVGDTQYF. CDR3 DNA sequence: TGCGCCAGCAGCCCGGGTGGTGTAGGAGATACGCAGTATTTT. The chain has TRBV5-1 and TRBJ2-3; D gene unclear. CDR3 length: 14 amino acids. V shed 4 bases and J shed 5 bases, with 14 bases lying between them. Germline V gives CDR1 SGHRS, CDR2 YFSETQ.

The chain carries TRBV6-4 and TRBJ2-1; 11 nucleotides line up with TRBD2. Germline assignment: CDR1 MRHNA and CDR2 SNTAGT. V dropped 4 bases and J dropped 4; count of bases not matched to a gene: 3. The CDR3 contains 15 residues. The CDR3 is CASSAGTSGYNEQFF. The CDR3 region has the DNA TGTGCCAGCAGTGCCGGGACTAGCGGTTACAATGAGCAGTTCTTC.

This clonotype was detected only a few times. The V gene is TRBV12-3 or TRBV12-4, the J gene TRBJ1-1, with D perhaps matching TRBD1 (5 bases). This CDR3 has 16 amino acids. V was cut by 3 bases and J by 4 bases, with 18 bases left in between. The CDR3 DNA sequence: TGTGCCAGCAGTTTCAGGAGGGGAAAAAGGTCCACTGAAGCTTTCTTT. As protein: CASSFRRGKRSTEAFF.

The chain couples TRBV20-1 to TRBJ1-1, with a possible D match to TRBD1 (5 bases). Looked up from germline, CDR1 is DFQATT and CDR2 is SNEGSKA (reference sequence). The CDR3 runs to 14 residues. V was shortened by 6 bases and J by 2 bases, with 16 bases between the two germline ends. The CDR3 DNA is TGCAGTGCGCCGAGGCAGGGCGGAAACACTGAAGCTTTCTTT. Protein product: CSAPRQGGNTEAFF.

This clonotype was seen many times. The chain joins TRBV20-1 to TRBJ2-2; possibly TRBD2 for D (7 bases). V was clipped by 6 bases and J by 2 bases, with 19 bases between them. Germline CDR1 DFQATT, CDR2 SNEGSKA (reference sequence). The CDR3 length is 16 residues. CDR3 loop: CSAKPLGGANTGELFF. In nucleotides, the CDR3 is TGCAGTGCCAAGCCGCTTGGGGGGGCTAACACCGGGGAGCTGTTTTTT.

This clonotype was picked up many times. The chain has TRBV12-3 or TRBV12-4 and TRBJ1-5; possible D gene TRBD1, 6 bases. This CDR3 comprises 13 residues. The ends were cut back, 3 bases at V and 6 bases at J, with 9 bases in the middle. CDR3 in DNA: TGTGCCAGCAGTTTGGGGGCGGGTCAGCCCCAGCATTTT. This gives the protein CASSLGAGQPQHF.

This clonotype was counted at least ten times. The CDR3, as DNA: TGTGCCAGCAGCTTAGAGTTCCCCGGGGAGCTGTTTTTT. This codes for CASSLEFPGELFF. This chain connects TRBV7-8 to TRBJ2-2; D unresolved. The CDR3 contains 13 residues. The V end was cut by 1 base, the J end by 6 bases, with 6 bases between. Germline lookup yields CDR1 SGHVS and CDR2 FQNEAQ.

This clonotype was counted only a few times. This rearrangement joins TRBV7-6 to TRBJ2-5; D tentatively reads TRBD1 or TRBD2 (5 bases each). V was clipped by 1 base and J by 0 bases, with 9 bases between them. CDR3 length: 15 amino acids. The germline CDR1 and CDR2 sequences are SGHVS and FNYEAQ. The CDR3 region is CASSLDWGYQETQYF. The DNA of the CDR3 is TGTGCCAGCAGCTTAGATTGGGGGTACCAAGAGACCCAGTACTTC.

This clonotype was seen more than once but under ten times. The V gene is TRBV4-3, the J gene TRBJ2-1; 7 nucleotides line up with TRBD1. The CDR3 contains 13 residues. V lost 3 bases to trimming and J lost 11 bases; unmatched junction nucleotides: 7. Germline loops: CDR1 LGHNA, CDR2 YSLEER. This CDR3 is CASSQADRPQQFF. CDR3 DNA sequence: TGCGCCAGCAGCCAGGCGGACAGGCCGCAGCAGTTCTTC.